The 26 T cell receptor beta chains reported below all come from one sample, sequenced in a study of Ad26.COV2.S vaccination and SARS-CoV-2 variants. Profiled with immunoSEQ multiplex PCR; TCRdb holds only in-frame clones, not every one. The sample consists of 300,000 to 500,000 clones, roughly nine tenths of them appearing once. Treatment specified: roughly 20 received Ad26.COV2.S at low or high dose, single or two shots; about 5 received placebo; per-sample allocation not given. Sampling took place 63 days after the first vaccine or placebo injection. This material consisted of peripheral blood, taken in a trial of Ad26.COV2.S vaccine versus placebo. Receptor source: a person between 18 and 60 years old who received the Ad26.COV2.S COVID-19 vaccine or a placebo.

There are a few counts of this clone. V is TRBV6-1 and J is TRBJ2-4, with D perhaps matching TRBD1 (5 bases). V lost 0 bases to trimming and J lost 9 bases, with 18 bases between them. Per germline, CDR1 MNHNS and CDR2 SASEGT. The CDR3 covers 16 residues. CDR3 bases: TGTGCCAGCAGTGAAGCGCCCTTGATGCAGGGAACCATTCAGTACTTC. Translating it yields CASSEAPLMQGTIQYF.

This clone has only one observation. The chain uses TRBV19 and TRBJ1-5; TRBD1 agrees at 9 bases. From germline, CDR1 is LNHDA and CDR2 SQIVND (reference sequence). The CDR3 runs to 15 residues. V trimming: 5 bases; J trimming: 7 bases; junction bases outside the gene matches: 9. The CDR3 coding sequence is TGTGCCAGTAGTTCCTTACAGGGGGCTGGGCAGCCCCAGCATTTT. Protein product: CASSSLQGAGQPQHF.

This sequence joins TRBV3-1 (or the pseudogene TRBV3-2) and TRBJ1-2; weak D call: TRBD1 (6 bases). Germline CDR1 and CDR2: LGHDT and YNNKEL (reference sequence). The CDR3 spans 15 residues. The V end was cut by 5 bases, the J end by 2 bases, with 15 bases between. The DNA of the CDR3 is TGTGCCAGCAGCTTTTCACGGGGGCGAAACTATGGCTACACCTTC. This sequence encodes CASSFSRGRNYGYTF.

The gene calls are TRBV27 and TRBJ1-1; TRBD1 is a possible D gene (5 bases). Trimming cost V 0 bases and J 1 base, with 9 bases left between them. Germline CDR1 MNHEY, CDR2 SMNVEV (reference sequence). The CDR3 consists of 15 residues. The CDR3 DNA is TGTGCCAGCAGTTTATCGCTGAGGGGGAACACTGAAGCTTTCTTT. It translates to CASSLSLRGNTEAFF.

This rearrangement joins TRBV18 to TRBJ1-1, with a tentative D call TRBD1 (6 bases). V shed 3 bases and J shed 7 bases, with 21 bases lying between them. Germline values: CDR1 KGHSH, CDR2 LQKENI. CDR3 size: 16 residues. The CDR3 region has the DNA TGTGCCAGCTCACCCCACGCGCTTAACAGGGCAGGTGAAGCTTTCTTT. Its protein product is CASSPHALNRAGEAFF.

In its sample, this clone was seen once. The chain couples TRBV19 to TRBJ1-5; a possible D gene is TRBD1 (6 bases). The ends were cut back, 6 bases at V and 7 bases at J, with 16 bases in the middle. CDR1 and CDR2 from the germline V gene are LNHDA and SQIVND (reference sequence). The CDR3 spans 14 residues. In DNA form, the CDR3 reads TGTGCCAGTAGCAAGGGGGGATTGGGACAGCCCCAGCATTTT. Protein sequence: CASSKGGLGQPQHF.

The CDR3 loop reads CASSTGGSTGELFF. CDR3 DNA: TGTGCCAGCAGCACAGGGGGCTCTACCGGGGAGCTGTTTTTT. This sequence joins TRBV6-5 and TRBJ2-2; 9 bases line up with TRBD1. Trimming cost V 6 bases and J 5 bases; bases outside gene matches: 4. The length of the CDR3 is 14 residues. Germline lookup yields CDR1 MNHEY and CDR2 SVGAGI.

The chain joins TRBV6-1 to TRBJ2-2; tentative D call: TRBD2 (5 bases). The CDR3 loop spans 13 amino acids. V lost 3 bases and J 7 bases, leaving 9 bases between the germline ends. CDR1 MNHNS and CDR2 SASEGT come from the germline V gene. The CDR3 DNA reads as TGTGCCAGCAGTGATTACGGGGTCGGGGAGCTGTTTTTT. Its protein product is CASSDYGVGELFF.

The rearrangement uses TRBV7-9 and TRBJ2-3; D gene ambiguous. Trimming removed 5 bases from V and 2 bases from J, with 14 bases in between. This CDR3 is 15 amino acids long. The germline gives CDR1 SEHNR, CDR2 FQNEAQ (reference sequence). The chain's CDR3 is CASSASGLYTDTQYF. In DNA form, the CDR3 reads TGTGCCAGCAGCGCATCCGGGCTCTACACAGATACGCAGTATTTT.

This sequence joins TRBV28 and TRBJ1-4; TRBD1 is a possible D gene (5 bases). This CDR3 contains 15 residues. Germline V gene lookup returns CDR1 MDHEN and CDR2 SYDVKM. Trimming shortened V by 4 bases and J by 3 bases, and 12 bases separated the two germline ends. The CDR3 loop reads CASSSADNANEKLFF. In DNA, the CDR3 is TGTGCCAGCAGTTCAGCGGACAATGCTAATGAAAAACTGTTTTTT.

The CDR3 bases are TGTGCCAGCAGCTTGGCGGACCTTGACGGGGGCTACACCTTC. Encoded protein: CASSLADLDGGYTF. V usage is TRBV5-6 and J usage is TRBJ1-2; D gene uncertain. The V gene's germline CDR1 is SGHDT and CDR2 YYEEEE. Between the trimmed V and J ends, which lost 0 bases and 8 bases, there was a span of 14 bases. This CDR3 has 14 amino acids.

The chain uses TRBV19 and TRBJ1-2, with D perhaps TRBD1 (5 bases). The V gene's germline CDR1 is LNHDA and CDR2 SQIVND (reference sequence). V dropped 9 bases and J dropped 2 bases, with 19 bases sitting between them. This CDR3 is 15 amino acids long. The CDR3 sequence is CASQPQGTDNYGYTF. CDR3 DNA sequence: TGTGCCAGCCAACCTCAGGGTACGGACAACTATGGCTACACCTTC.

The CDR3 DNA reads as TGCGCCAGCAGTGAGATGGGACAGGGGCCATATCAGCCCCAGCATTTT. It codes for CASSEMGQGPYQPQHF. The V and J genes are TRBV10-2 and TRBJ1-5, with TRBD1 identical over 10 bases. The CDR3 consists of 16 residues. Unmatched junction bases numbered 6, after V lost 2 bases and J lost 5 bases. Germline loops: CDR1 WSHSY, CDR2 SAAADI.

The chain recombines TRBV4-1 with TRBJ1-1, with D perhaps matching TRBD1 (5 bases). The V gene lost 1 base and the J gene lost 5 bases, with 11 bases spanning the gap. The CDR3 consists of 14 residues. Germline assignment: CDR1 MGHRA and CDR2 YSYEKL. CDR3 sequence: CASSQGGVWTEAFF. The CDR3 nucleotides are TGCGCCAGCAGCCAAGGAGGGGTTTGGACTGAAGCTTTCTTT.

The chain uses TRBV15 and TRBJ1-1, with TRBD1 as a possible D gene (5 bases). Germline CDR1 and CDR2: LNHNV and YYDKDF (reference sequence). The CDR3 is 13 amino acids. V lost 3 bases, J lost 6 bases, and 11 bases lay in between. CDR3 in DNA: TGTGCCACCAGCAGGGGGGGAGTCGCTGAAGCTTTCTTT. The encoded protein is CATSRGGVAEAFF.

On this clone itself: Other DNA sequences from this sample encode an identical CDR3 as well. J is TRBJ2-3 and V is TRBV2; 10 nucleotides match TRBD2. V trimming: 6 bases; J trimming: 3 bases; junction bases outside the gene matches: 3. Germline assignment: CDR1 SNHLY and CDR2 FYNNEI. The CDR3 extends over 14 amino acids. CDR3 sequence: CASRSGGATDTQYF. CDR3 DNA: TGTGCCAGCAGGAGCGGGGGGGCAACAGATACGCAGTATTTT.

The CDR3 loop is CAISYETGESTDTQYF. The DNA of the CDR3 is TGTGCCATCAGTTACGAGACAGGGGAAAGCACAGATACGCAGTATTTT. The chain links TRBV10-3 to TRBJ2-3; 8 positions match TRBD1. Looked up from germline, CDR1 is ENHRY and CDR2 is SYGVKD. This CDR3 comprises 16 residues. J lost 0 bases, V lost 5 bases, and 7 bases had no gene match.

The chain has TRBV5-1 and TRBJ1-6, with D uncertain. CDR1 and CDR2 (germline): SGHRS, YFSETQ. V was cut by 1 base and J by 7 bases, with 12 bases left in between. CDR3 length: 15 residues. CDR3 nucleotides: TGCGCCAGCAGCTTGACGCCCGACGGAAATTCACCCCTCCACTTT. Protein product: CASSLTPDGNSPLHF.

This rearrangement joins TRBV20-1 to TRBJ1-1; no definite D call. With 4 bases removed from V and 6 bases from J, the gap between germline ends came to 9 bases. Germline V CDR1 and CDR2: DFQATT, SNEGSKA (reference sequence). The length of the CDR3 is 11 residues. CDR3 region: CSANRGSEAFF. The CDR3 nucleotides read TGCAGTGCTAATCGGGGTTCTGAAGCTTTCTTT.

The genes are TRBV6-5 and TRBJ2-6; D is ambiguous. This CDR3 contains 15 residues. Germline assignment: CDR1 MNHEY and CDR2 SVGAGI. V was clipped by 5 bases and J by 3 bases, with 11 bases between them. Written as DNA, the CDR3 is TGTGCCAGCAGTCGCGGTGGAAGTGGGGCCAACGTCCTGACTTTC. It codes for CASSRGGSGANVLTF.

The gene calls are TRBV4-3 and TRBJ1-2; tentatively, D is TRBD1 (5 bases). V lost 0 bases, J lost 4 bases, and 9 bases lay in between. In germline, CDR1 is LGHNA, CDR2 YSLEER. The CDR3 is 14 residues long. The DNA of the CDR3 is TGCGCCAGCAGCCAAGAAAGGGGCAGCTATGGCTACACCTTC. This translates into CASSQERGSYGYTF.

The chain employs TRBV7-8 and TRBJ2-4, with unresolved D. Germline V gene sequence: CDR1 SGHVS, CDR2 FQNEAQ. V gave up 5 bases and J gave up 6 bases, with 14 bases separating them. The CDR3 is made up of 14 amino acids. This CDR3 is CASSAREAGNIQYF. The CDR3 DNA reads TGTGCCAGCAGCGCCCGTGAGGCAGGAAACATTCAGTACTTC.

This clone was seen once. The CDR3 reads CATSVQGGESYEQYF. In nucleotides, the CDR3 is TGTGCCACCAGTGTCCAGGGGGGGGAATCCTACGAGCAGTACTTC. The chain links TRBV24-1 to TRBJ2-7, with D possibly called TRBD1 or TRBD2 (7 bases each). Looked up from germline, CDR1 is KGHDR and CDR2 is SFDVKD. This CDR3 has 15 amino acids. V was clipped by 5 bases and J by 1 base, with 14 bases between them.

The CDR3, as DNA: TGTGCCAGCAGTGAAAGCTTTTGGGCTGAAGCTTTCTTT. Protein: CASSESFWAEAFF. The rearrangement uses TRBV6-1 and TRBJ1-1; D remains unclear. The CDR3 spans 13 residues. Germline V lookup: CDR1 MNHNS, CDR2 SASEGT. Trimming left V 2 bases short and J 6 bases short, with 10 bases between.

The V gene is TRBV19, the J gene TRBJ1-2, with a possible D match to TRBD1 (5 bases). V lost 7 bases to trimming and J lost 6 bases, with 12 bases between them. CDR3 length: 12 amino acids. CDR1 is LNHDA and CDR2 is SQIVND in the germline V gene (reference sequence). Here the CDR3 reads CASTSTENGYTF. In nucleotides, the CDR3 is TGTGCCAGTACCTCGACAGAGAATGGCTACACCTTC.

This clone was counted at least ten times. The genes are TRBV6-2 or TRBV6-3 and TRBJ2-3; TRBD2 might be the D (5 bases). V was pared by 7 bases and J by 6 bases, with 17 bases between. Germline V CDR1 and CDR2: MNHEY, SVGEGT. This CDR3 contains 14 residues. In DNA form, the CDR3 reads TGTGCCAGCACCCCTCGCATAGGCGGGGATACGCAGTATTTT. Amino acid sequence: CASTPRIGGDTQYF.